This T cell receptor (beta chain) was observed in a study of blood T cell repertoires in COVID-19. Germline assignment: CDR1 SGHNT and CDR2 YENEEA. The length of the CDR3 is 16 residues. V shed 5 bases and J shed 4 bases, with 17 bases lying between them. How the authors handled the data: Amplification with reference gene primers provided the estimates of nucleated cell counts. The repertoire was sequenced with immunoSEQ multiplex PCR; TCRdb's copy has only in-frame clones and lacks some. The V and J calls and the clone size are those of that table, but D and trimming were determined from the DNA. Counted here are under 300,000 clones, 88% occurring once; the ten biggest clones make up 0.99%.

J is TRBJ2-2 and V is TRBV11-3; the D gene is possibly TRBD2 (7 bases). The sample consisted of peripheral blood. This TCR derives from a woman between 35 and 50 years old who had recovered from COVID-19. The CDR3 is CASSPRGAEGTGELFF. As DNA, the CDR3 is TGTGCCAGCAGCCCCCGGGGGGCCGAGGGCACCGGGGAGCTGTTTTTT.